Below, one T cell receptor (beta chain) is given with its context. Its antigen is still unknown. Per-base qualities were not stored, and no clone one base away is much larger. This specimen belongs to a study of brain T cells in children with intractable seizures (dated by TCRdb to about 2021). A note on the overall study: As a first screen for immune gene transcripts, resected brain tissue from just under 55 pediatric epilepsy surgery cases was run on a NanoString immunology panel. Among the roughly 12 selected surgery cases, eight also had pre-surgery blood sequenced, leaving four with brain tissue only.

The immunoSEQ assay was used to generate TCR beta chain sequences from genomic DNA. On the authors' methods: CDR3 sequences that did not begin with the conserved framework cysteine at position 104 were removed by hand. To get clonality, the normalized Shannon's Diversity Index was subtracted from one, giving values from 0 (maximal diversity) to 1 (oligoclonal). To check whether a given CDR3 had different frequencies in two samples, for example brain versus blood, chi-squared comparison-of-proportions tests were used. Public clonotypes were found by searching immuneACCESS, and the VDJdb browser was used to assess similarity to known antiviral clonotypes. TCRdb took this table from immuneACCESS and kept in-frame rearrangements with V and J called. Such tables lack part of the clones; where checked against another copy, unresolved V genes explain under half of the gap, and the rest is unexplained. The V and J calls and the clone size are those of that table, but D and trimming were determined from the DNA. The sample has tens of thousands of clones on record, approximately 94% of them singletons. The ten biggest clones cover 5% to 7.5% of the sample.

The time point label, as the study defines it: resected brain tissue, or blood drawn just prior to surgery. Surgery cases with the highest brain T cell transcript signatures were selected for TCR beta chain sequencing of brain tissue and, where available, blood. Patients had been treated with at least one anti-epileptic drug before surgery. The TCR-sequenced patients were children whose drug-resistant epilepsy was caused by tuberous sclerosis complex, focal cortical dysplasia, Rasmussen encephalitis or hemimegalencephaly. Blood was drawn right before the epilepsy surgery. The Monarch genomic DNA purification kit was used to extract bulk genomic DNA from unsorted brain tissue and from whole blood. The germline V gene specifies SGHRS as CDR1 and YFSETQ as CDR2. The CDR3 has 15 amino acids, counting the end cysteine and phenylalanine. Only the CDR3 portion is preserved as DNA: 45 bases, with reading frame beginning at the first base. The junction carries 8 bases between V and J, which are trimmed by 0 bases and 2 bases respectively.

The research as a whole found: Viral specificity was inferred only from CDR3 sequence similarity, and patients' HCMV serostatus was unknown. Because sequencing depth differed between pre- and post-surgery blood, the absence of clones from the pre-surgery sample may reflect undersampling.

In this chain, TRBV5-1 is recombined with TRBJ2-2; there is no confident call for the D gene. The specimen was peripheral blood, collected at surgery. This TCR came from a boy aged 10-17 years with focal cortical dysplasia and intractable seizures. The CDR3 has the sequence CASSLARSNTGELFF. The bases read TGCGCCAGCAGCTTGGCCAGATCCAACACCGGGGAGCTGTTTTTT.